The 14 T cell receptor beta chains reported below all come from one sample, sequenced in a study of cytomegalovirus exposure and HLA in healthy donors (dated by TCRdb to about 2017). The library was built by means of the immunoSEQ multiplex PCR assay. The multiplex PCR relied on a mix of 60 forward primers for TCR Vbeta segments and 13 reverse primers for TCR Jbeta segments. What TCRdb holds here is the immuneACCESS table cut down to in-frame rearrangements. Part of the clones is not present; checked against another copy, under half of the missing clones reflect an unresolved V gene, and the others are unexplained. The sample's table lists a count of tens of thousands of clones. The top ten clones comprise more than 2.5% of the sample. The sequenced material came from PBMCs. The receptor set was obtained from a man aged 35 to 55 in good health and CMV-seronegative.

CDR3 bases: TGTGCCAGCAGTGACGGTCTGGGCATTATGAGCTCCTACGAGCAGTACTTC. Residues: CASSDGLGIMSSYEQYF. This sequence joins TRBV2 and TRBJ2-7; D ambiguous. Per germline, CDR1 SNHLY and CDR2 FYNNEI. The CDR3 length is 17 residues. With 3 bases removed from V and 0 bases from J, the gap between germline ends came to 18 bases.

The chain links TRBV13 to TRBJ2-7, with 10 bases matching TRBD1. The CDR3 is made up of 15 amino acids. Germline V gives CDR1 PRHDT, CDR2 FYEKMQ (reference sequence). The V segment lost 3 bases and the J segment 4 bases; nucleotides outside the gene matches: 6. In DNA, the CDR3 is TGTGCCAGCAGCTTCCAGGACAGGGGGGTTTACGAGCAGTACTTC. The encoded protein is CASSFQDRGVYEQYF.

The gene calls are TRBV15 and TRBJ2-1, with D possibly TRBD2 on 7 matching bases. Trimming pared 0 bases from V and 1 base from J, leaving 13 bases between. Germline lookup yields CDR1 LNHNV and CDR2 YYDKDF (reference sequence). CDR3 length: 17 amino acids. The CDR3 sequence: CATSRELAGASYNEQFF. CDR3 nucleotides: TGTGCCACCAGCAGAGAATTGGCGGGGGCTTCCTACAATGAGCAGTTCTTC.

The V call is TRBV28, the J call TRBJ1-2, with D hard to call. From germline, CDR1 is MDHEN and CDR2 SYDVKM. Deletions cut 5 bases from V and 3 bases from J, with 16 bases between. This CDR3 has 15 residues. CDR3 protein: CASSPSDPRDYGYTF. For the CDR3, the DNA is TGTGCCAGCAGTCCCTCTGACCCTCGGGACTATGGCTACACCTTC.

The chain combines TRBV15 with TRBJ2-7, with 10 bases lining up with TRBD1. The germline gives CDR1 LNHNV, CDR2 YYDKDF (reference sequence). CDR3 size: 15 residues. With V trimmed by 2 bases and J by 4 bases, 5 bases remained unmatched. CDR3: CATSRPGQGTYEQYF. CDR3 in DNA: TGTGCCACCAGCAGACCGGGACAGGGGACGTACGAGCAGTACTTC.

The chain employs TRBV5-4 and TRBJ1-2; D is undetermined. This CDR3 is 15 amino acids long. In germline, CDR1 is SGHNT, CDR2 YYREEE (reference sequence). The V and J ends lost 2 bases and 2 bases respectively, with 13 bases between them. CDR3 sequence reads: CASSFVARSNYGYTF. As DNA, the CDR3 is TGTGCCAGCAGCTTTGTAGCTCGATCCAACTATGGCTACACCTTC.

The CDR3: CASSLSPPGQGYEQYF. The CDR3 nucleotides are TGTGCCAGCAGCTTGAGTCCTCCGGGACAGGGTTACGAGCAGTACTTC. The chain is built from TRBV5-4 and TRBJ2-7; 9 bases match TRBD1. The CDR3 consists of 16 residues. In germline, CDR1 is SGHNT, CDR2 YYREEE (reference sequence). J lost 4 bases, V lost 1 base, and 9 bases had no gene match.

V and J are TRBV6-5 and TRBJ2-2; D possibly corresponds to TRBD1 (6 bases). This CDR3 has 16 residues. Germline V gene lookup returns CDR1 MNHEY and CDR2 SVGAGI. Trimming removed 2 bases at V and 4 bases at J, with 14 bases between. The CDR3: CASSYPQGSRTGELFF. The CDR3 coding sequence is TGTGCCAGCAGTTACCCGCAGGGGTCGCGCACCGGGGAGCTGTTTTTT.

The chain joins TRBV5-4 to TRBJ2-7; D not certain. CDR1 is SGHNT, CDR2 YYREEE, per germline (reference sequence). Trimming stripped 5 bases from V and 1 base from J, with 4 bases between. This CDR3 region has 11 residues. The CDR3 DNA reads TGTGCCAGCAGTTCATCCTACGAGCAGTACTTC. This gives the protein CASSSSYEQYF. Full variable domain (outside the CDR3, taken from reference TRBV5-4 and TRBJ2-7): ETGVTQSPTHLIKTRGQQVTLRCSSQSGHNTVSWYQQALGQGPQFIFQYYREEENGRGNFPPRFSGLQFPNYSSELNVNALELDDSALYLCASSSSYEQYFGPGTRLTVT.

V and J are TRBV2 and TRBJ2-7, with 8 bases lining up with TRBD2. V was clipped by 6 bases and J by 6 bases; unmatched bases: 10. The CDR3 covers 14 residues. Germline loops: CDR1 SNHLY, CDR2 FYNNEI. Here the CDR3 reads CASRASGGLREQYF. The CDR3 region has the DNA TGTGCCAGCAGGGCCAGCGGGGGTCTCCGCGAGCAGTACTTC.

The V gene is TRBV5-1, the J gene TRBJ2-7; possible D gene TRBD1, 6 bases. The CDR3 extends over 14 amino acids. Trimming took 3 bases from V and 2 from J, leaving 12 bases between them. Germline V CDR1 and CDR2: SGHRS, YFSETQ. The CDR3 spells CASSSTGSAYEQYF. DNA for the CDR3: TGCGCCAGCAGCTCTACAGGGTCTGCCTACGAGCAGTACTTC. The full variable domain, its missing parts supplied by reference TRBV5-1 and TRBJ2-7, is KAGVTQTPRYLIKTRGQQVTLSCSPISGHRSVSWYQQTPGQGLQFLFEYFSETQRNKGNFPGRFSGRQFSNSRSEMNVSTLELGDSALYLCASSSTGSAYEQYFGPGTRLTVT.

The chain combines TRBV5-5 with TRBJ2-1, with 7 bases that match TRBD2. Germline V gene data show CDR1 as SGHKS and CDR2 as YYEKEE (reference sequence). Trimming removed 0 bases from V and 3 bases from J; junction bases left unmatched: 6. CDR3 length equals 16 residues. The CDR3 DNA follows: TGTGCCAGCAGCTTGGATGTTCCGGGGGGCTACAATGAGCAGTTCTTC. Translation: CASSLDVPGGYNEQFF.

V usage is TRBV9 and J usage is TRBJ2-2, with 12 nucleotides matching TRBD2. The CDR3 totals 16 residues. CDR1 is SGDLS, CDR2 YYNGEE, per germline. J was trimmed by 3 bases and V by 0 bases; bases with no gene match: 0. CDR3 sequence: CASSVGLAGDTGELFF. The CDR3 nucleotides read TGTGCCAGCAGCGTAGGACTAGCGGGAGACACCGGGGAGCTGTTTTTT.

The rearrangement uses TRBV5-4 and TRBJ2-5, with 8 bases lining up with TRBD2. CDR1 and CDR2 (germline): SGHNT, YYREEE (reference sequence). Trimming took 5 bases from V and 5 from J; bases not matched to a gene: 5. The CDR3 extends over 13 amino acids. The CDR3 DNA follows: TGTGCCAGCAGGCCACGGGGGGGGGAGACCCAGTACTTC. Amino acid sequence: CASRPRGGETQYF.